Listed here are 9 T cell receptor beta chains from one sample, sequenced in a study of PD-1 blockade in mismatch repair-deficient tumors. The repertoire was sequenced with immunoSEQ multiplex PCR; TCRdb's copy has only in-frame clones and lacks some. The sample gives some 120,000 clones, 85% to 90% of which show up once; roughly 10% is in the top ten. The sequencing used peripheral blood, collected 70 to 73 weeks after starting pembrolizumab. The receptors were sampled from an adult with mismatch repair-deficient cancer.

This chain uses TRBV7-2 with TRBJ2-3; D is uncertain. This CDR3 spans 14 amino acids. V lost 1 base and J lost 0, with 5 bases in between. CDR1 is SGHTA, CDR2 FQGNSA, per germline. The CDR3 nucleotides are TGTGCCAGCAGCTTAGTGGTCAGCACAGATACGCAGTATTTT. It is translated as CASSLVVSTDTQYF.

About this clone: The junction departs from germline at one end; a sequencing error may be responsible. J is TRBJ2-3 and V is TRBV7-2; no reliable D call. This CDR3 contains 11 residues. CDR1 is SGHTA, CDR2 FQGNSA, per germline. CDR3 loop: CASSLKYTEYF. As DNA, the CDR3 is TGTGCCAGCAGCTTAAAGTATACGGAGTATTTT.

The chain is built from TRBV7-2 and TRBJ2-7; no firm D call. Per the germline V gene, CDR1 is SGHTA and CDR2 is FQGNSA. The CDR3 sequence is 14 residues long. The V end was cut by 1 base, the J end by 1 base, with 8 bases between. The CDR3 spells CASSLVGRSYEQYF. The DNA for the CDR3 is TGTGCCAGCAGCTTAGTTGGAAGGTCCTACGAGCAGTACTTC.

The chain uses TRBV15 and TRBJ2-1; D unclear. Trimming left V 2 bases short and J 0 bases short, with 14 bases between. Germline V gives CDR1 LNHNV, CDR2 YYDKDF (reference sequence). The CDR3 is 17 amino acids. CDR3 DNA: TGTGCCACCAGCAGAAGCAAGGCGGCGAGCTCCTACAATGAGCAGTTCTTC. Translating gives CATSRSKAASSYNEQFF.

V usage is TRBV13 and J usage is TRBJ1-4; D ambiguous. With 2 bases removed from V and 8 bases from J, the gap between germline ends came to 12 bases. CDR1 and CDR2 from the germline V gene are PRHDT and FYEKMQ (reference sequence). The CDR3 is made up of 14 amino acids. CDR3 nucleotides: TGTGCCAGCAGCTTAAGGGATTTTCGCGAAAAACTGTTTTTT. It specifies CASSLRDFREKLFF.

In its sample, this clone was seen a few times. The V gene is TRBV4-1, the J gene TRBJ1-3, with D hard to call. The V and J ends lost 4 bases and 0 bases respectively, with 16 bases between them. Germline V lookup: CDR1 MGHRA, CDR2 YSYEKL. This CDR3 spans 17 amino acids. The CDR3 region is CASSPSRHSISGNTIYF. Written as DNA, the CDR3 is TGCGCCAGCAGCCCCTCAAGGCACAGCATCTCTGGAAACACCATATATTTT.

CDR3 nucleotide sequence: TGCGCCAGCAGCTCAACAGGGGTTATTAGTCCGTACAATGAGCAGTTCTTC. Its translation is CASSSTGVISPYNEQFF. V and J are TRBV5-1 and TRBJ2-1, with 7 bases aligning to TRBD1. Germline values: CDR1 SGHRS, CDR2 YFSETQ. The length of the CDR3 is 17 residues. V shed 3 bases and J 4 bases; nucleotides not matched to a gene: 13.

The genes are TRBV2 and TRBJ1-5, with 7 bases lining up with TRBD1. Germline V gene sequence: CDR1 SNHLY, CDR2 FYNNEI. J was trimmed by 5 bases and V by 1 base; bases with no gene match: 5. There are 15 residues in the CDR3. The DNA of the CDR3 is TGTGCCAGCAGTGAAGACAGGGGAGTACATCAGCCCCAGCATTTT. It yields the protein CASSEDRGVHQPQHF.

The CDR3 coding sequence is TGTGCCAGCAGGAACCCTCTAGCGGAGCAGACCAATGAGCAGTTCTTC. Encoded protein: CASRNPLAEQTNEQFF. The V and J genes are TRBV2 and TRBJ2-1, with 7 bases identical to TRBD2. The germline gives CDR1 SNHLY, CDR2 FYNNEI. The CDR3 is 16 amino acids. V trimming: 6 bases; J trimming: 6 bases; junction bases outside the gene matches: 14.